Listed below are T cell receptor beta chains from one sample, sequenced in a study of blood T cell repertoires in COVID-19. Sequencing was performed with immunoSEQ multiplex PCR; in TCRdb, only in-frame clones are kept and a portion is missing. The data hold roughly 400,000 clones, with more than 75% observed a single time. Source material: PBMCs or T cells enriched from blood (not recorded which). These receptors were taken from a woman between 50 and 59 years old who had recovered from COVID-19. Both conserved end residues are part of each CDR3. Fields, in order: clone size, V gene, J gene, D gene, CDR3 DNA, CDR3 protein. A D gene is named only where the DNA matches it firmly. Size tells how often a clone was seen (once, few, many) or the class of an expanded clone, and some rows leave it out.

-	TRBV7-9	TRBJ2-1	-	TGTGCCAGCAGCCAGGGGTCCTACAATGAGCAGTTCTTC	CASSQGSYNEQFF
-	TRBV9	TRBJ1-2	-	TGTGCCAGCAGCCGGAGCGGACAGTCTAACTATGGCTACACCTTC	CASSRSGQSNYGYTF
few	TRBV10-3	TRBJ2-7	-	TGTGCCATCAGTGAGTCGACCGGGTCCTCCTACGAGCAGTACTTC	CAISESTGSSYEQYF
-	TRBV2	TRBJ1-2	TRBD1	TGTGCCAGCAACCCCCGGGGACAGAATCCCTATGGCTACACCTTC	CASNPRGQNPYGYTF
-	TRBV5-5	TRBJ1-2	TRBD1	TGTGCCAGCAGCTGGGGACAGGTTAACTATGGCTACACCTTC	CASSWGQVNYGYTF
-	TRBV28	TRBJ2-7	-	TGTGCCACTGGGGACTTCTATTACGAGCAGTACTTC	CATGDFYYEQYF
-	TRBV20-1	TRBJ2-1	-	TGCAGTGCTTTTACGCACGGTGAGCAGTTCTTC	CSAFTHGEQFF
-	TRBV30	TRBJ1-3	-	TGTGCCTGGCAGGGTTTGATCGGAAACACCATATATTTT	CAWQGLIGNTIYF
-	TRBV7-2	TRBJ2-5	-	TGTGCCAGCAGCTTAGAGGGGCTAGGACAGCGAGTGACCCAGTACTTC	CASSLEGLGQRVTQYF
-	TRBV2	TRBJ2-7	TRBD2	TGTGCCAGCAGCGAGGGACTAGCGGGGAAATACGAGCAGTACTTC	CASSEGLAGKYEQYF
-	TRBV6-2/TRBV6-3	TRBJ2-7	-	TGTGCCAGCAGTTACTGGAACTACTACGAGCAGTACTTC	CASSYWNYYEQYF
few	TRBV12-3/TRBV12-4	TRBJ1-1	-	TGTGCCAGCAGCCGGGGTCTTGGCACTGAAGCTTTCTTT	CASSRGLGTEAFF
-	TRBV7-8	TRBJ2-5	-	TGTGCCAGCAGCCGGGGGAGGTTGGGGCAAGAGACCCAGTACTTC	CASSRGRLGQETQYF
-	TRBV27	TRBJ2-7	TRBD1	TGTGCCAGCACCCGGACAGGGGGCTTCTACGAGCAGTACTTC	CASTRTGGFYEQYF
once	TRBV5-1	TRBJ1-1	-	TGCGCCAGCAGCTTGAGAGGCAACACTGAAGCTTTCTTT	CASSLRGNTEAFF
-	TRBV4-3	TRBJ2-2	-	TGCGCCAGCAGCCAAGTTGCAGGGTTAACCGGGGAGCTGTTTTTT	CASSQVAGLTGELFF
-	TRBV11-3	TRBJ2-1	-	TGTGCCAGCAGCCCGGACACAGGTAATGAGCAGTTCTTC	CASSPDTGNEQFF
-	TRBV7-2	TRBJ1-1	-	TGTGCCAGCAGCTTAGCTCGGGGGGCCGGGACTGAAGCTTTCTTT	CASSLARGAGTEAFF
-	TRBV6-5	TRBJ1-4	-	TGTGCCAGCAGGACCAGGGAGGCACGTAATGAAAAACTGTTTTTT	CASRTREARNEKLFF
once	TRBV7-9	TRBJ2-1	-	TGTGCCAGCAGCCCGCGACAGGGAGGCAATGAGCAGTTCTTC	CASSPRQGGNEQFF
-	TRBV11-1	TRBJ2-7	-	TGTGCCAGCAGCTTAGACAGGGATTCCTACGAGCAGTACTTC	CASSLDRDSYEQYF
few	TRBV10-3	TRBJ1-2	-	TGTGCCATCAGTGACAGAGGGCAGGATGGCTACACCTTC	CAISDRGQDGYTF
-	TRBV7-9	TRBJ1-1	-	TGTGCCAGCAGCTTAGAATTATCGAACACTGAAGCTTTCTTT	CASSLELSNTEAFF
-	TRBV3-1/TRBV3-2	TRBJ1-2	TRBD1	TGTGCCAGCAGCCAAGGAAGCCCCAGGACAGGGGCTTATTCCTATGGCTACACCTTC	CASSQGSPRTGAYSYGYTF
-	TRBV5-1	TRBJ1-2	-	TGCGCCAGCAGCTTGGAGTCACCTAACTATGGCCACACCTTC	CASSLESPNYGHTF
-	TRBV29-1	TRBJ1-1	-	TGCAGCGTTGAAGTACAGGCGAACACTGAAGCTTTCTTT	CSVEVQANTEAFF
once	TRBV5-6	TRBJ1-3	TRBD1	TGTGCCAGCAGCTTAGACAGGGGGCTCGGAAACACCATATATTTT	CASSLDRGLGNTIYF
-	TRBV29-1	TRBJ1-2	-	TGCAGCGTTGAAGAGACACTCTATGGCTACACCTTC	CSVEETLYGYTF
-	TRBV27	TRBJ2-5	-	TGTGCCAGCAGCCACAGGGACGTAAAAGAGACCCAGTACTTC	CASSHRDVKETQYF
-	TRBV6-2/TRBV6-3	TRBJ1-5	-	TGTGCCAGCAGCCCCGGCGAGGAAAGCAATCAGCCCCAGCATTTT	CASSPGEESNQPQHF
-	TRBV4-3	TRBJ2-2	-	TGCGCCAGCAGCCAAGATTCGACACTTGCGAACACCGGGGAGCTGTTTTTT	CASSQDSTLANTGELFF
-	TRBV19	TRBJ1-5	TRBD1	TGTGCCAGTAGCAGGGACAGGGTTCCCCTTCAGCCCCAGCATTTT	CASSRDRVPLQPQHF
-	TRBV5-6	TRBJ1-4	-	TGTGCCAGCAGCTTAAGGCAGGGACTAGGCGAAAAACTGTTTTTT	CASSLRQGLGEKLFF
-	TRBV5-8	TRBJ1-2	-	TGTGCCAGCAGCTCCGGGTCGGTCTATGGCTACACCTTC	CASSSGSVYGYTF
-	TRBV7-8	TRBJ2-1	TRBD2	TGTGCCAGCAGCCCGCTGGCAGCGGGGGCTAACTACAATGAGCAGTTCTTC	CASSPLAAGANYNEQFF
-	TRBV6-1	TRBJ1-2	-	TGTGCCAGCAGTGAGGGGCAGCCGTCTGGCTATGGCTACACCTTC	CASSEGQPSGYGYTF
once	TRBV5-6	TRBJ2-2	-	TGTGCCAGCAGCCCACAGAACACCGGGGAGCTGTTTTTT	CASSPQNTGELFF
-	TRBV4-3	TRBJ2-1	TRBD1	TGCGCCAGCAGCCATCTACAGGGGCGAAATGAGCAGTTCTTC	CASSHLQGRNEQFF
-	TRBV5-6	TRBJ1-1	TRBD1	TGTGCCAGCAGCTCGATTATTGGACAGGGGGACAAAGCTTTCTTT	CASSSIIGQGDKAFF
-	TRBV3-1/TRBV3-2	TRBJ1-2	-	TGTGCCAGCAGCCAGATGCGCCGGGGTGGCGGGGGCTACACCTTC	CASSQMRRGGGGYTF